This TCR beta chain originates from a study of T cells after yellow fever vaccination. Study in general: Those fractions that held only low numbers of cells were prepared using the SMART-Seq v4 Ultra Low Input RNA kit.

TCRdb itself ran the 5' RACE reads through MiXCR, one entry per CDR3 protein. The repertoire holds some 560,000 distinct CDR3 sequences, with less than 20% as singletons. The ends lost 2 bases at V and 4 bases at J; junction bases unmatched: 19. The CDR3 extends over 19 amino acids. Study-wide findings and caveats: Clonotype sharing between CD4 and CD8 compartments was small.

This clonotype has a handful of counts. The antigen is undetermined. This TCR was recovered from a man aged 18 to 35 who received the YFV17D yellow fever vaccine. The sample was PBMCs, taken more than 4 days after the first yellow fever vaccination. The chain combines TRBV12-3 or TRBV12-4 with TRBJ1-2; TRBD1 matches 7 bases. In DNA, the CDR3 is TGTGCCAGCAGTTTAACTTTGGGGGACAGAGACTTACCGGCCTATGGCTACACCTTC. Translation: CASSLTLGDRDLPAYGYTF.